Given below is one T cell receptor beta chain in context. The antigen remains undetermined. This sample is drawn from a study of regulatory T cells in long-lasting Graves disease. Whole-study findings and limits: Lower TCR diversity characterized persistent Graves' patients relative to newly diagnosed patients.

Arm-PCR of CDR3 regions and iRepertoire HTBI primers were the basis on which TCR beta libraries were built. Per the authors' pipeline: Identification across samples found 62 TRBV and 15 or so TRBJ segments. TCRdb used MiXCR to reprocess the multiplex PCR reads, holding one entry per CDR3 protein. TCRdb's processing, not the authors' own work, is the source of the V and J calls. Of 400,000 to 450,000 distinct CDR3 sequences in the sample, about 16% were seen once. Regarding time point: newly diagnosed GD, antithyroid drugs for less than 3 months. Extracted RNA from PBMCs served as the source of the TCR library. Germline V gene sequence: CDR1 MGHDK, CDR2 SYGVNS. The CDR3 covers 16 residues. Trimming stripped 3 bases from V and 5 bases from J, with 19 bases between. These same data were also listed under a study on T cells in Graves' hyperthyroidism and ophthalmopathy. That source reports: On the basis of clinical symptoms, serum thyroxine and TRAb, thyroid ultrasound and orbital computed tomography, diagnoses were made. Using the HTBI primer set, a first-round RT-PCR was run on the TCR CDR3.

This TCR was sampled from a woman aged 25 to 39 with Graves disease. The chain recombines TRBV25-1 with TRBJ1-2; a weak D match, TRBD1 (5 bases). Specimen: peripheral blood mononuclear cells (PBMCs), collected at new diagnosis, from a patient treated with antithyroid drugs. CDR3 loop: CASSDKGFGFQYGYTF. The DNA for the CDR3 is TGTGCCAGCAGTGACAAGGGGTTTGGCTTTCAGTATGGCTACACCTTC.